This record concerns one T cell receptor (beta chain) sequence. TCRdb ran MiXCR on the 5' RACE reads and lists one entry per CDR3 protein. Of roughly 68,000 distinct CDR3 sequences listed, over 15% are singletons. This record belongs to a study of T-cell memory formation after mild COVID-19. After removal of 2 bases from V and 4 bases from J, the junction contained 8 bases not matched to a gene. Germline CDR1 and CDR2: SGDLS and YYNGEE. The CDR3 runs 16 residues. The sequenced material came from PBMCs or a T cell subset sorted from them (not recorded which). The source is an adult woman who had mild COVID-19 (a few samples of this study predate the infection). Cell type and time point are not known. The chain uses TRBV9 and TRBJ2-3, with 9 bases matching TRBD1. The CDR3: CASSVLPGQGPDTQYF. CDR3 bases: TGTGCCAGCAGCGTTCTACCGGGACAGGGCCCAGATACGCAGTATTTT. Full variable domain (missing parts from reference TRBV9 and TRBJ2-3): DSGVTQTPKHLITATGQRVTLRCSPRSGDLSVYWYQQSLDQGLQFLIQYYNGEERAKGNILERFSAQQFPDLHSELNLSSLELGDSALYFCASSVLPGQGPDTQYFGPGTRLTVL.